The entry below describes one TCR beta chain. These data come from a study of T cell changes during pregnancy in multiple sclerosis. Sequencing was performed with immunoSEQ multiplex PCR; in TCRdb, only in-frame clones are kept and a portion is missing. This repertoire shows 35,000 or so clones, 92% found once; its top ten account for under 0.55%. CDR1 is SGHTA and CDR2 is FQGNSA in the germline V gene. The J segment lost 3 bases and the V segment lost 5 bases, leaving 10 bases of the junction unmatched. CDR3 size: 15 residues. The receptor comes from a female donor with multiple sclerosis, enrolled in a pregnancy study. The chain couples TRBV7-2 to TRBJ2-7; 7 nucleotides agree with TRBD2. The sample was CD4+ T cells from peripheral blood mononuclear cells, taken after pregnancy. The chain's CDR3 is CASSQSGAEYYEQYF. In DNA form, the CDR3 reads TGTGCCAGCAGCCAAAGCGGGGCGGAGTACTACGAGCAGTACTTC.